This TCR beta chain stems from a study of T cell responses to AZD1222 COVID-19 vaccine. The study's findings and limits: There were mostly white British donors and more females than males, and clonal diversity was possibly underestimated. CD4 TCRs linked to vaccination spanned spike, dominating at 160-218 and 743-854. Unmutated variant regions reportedly attract nearly half of all spike-specific TCRs. Just six AZD1222 recipients were seropositive at baseline.

In the case of this clone: No antigen is known for it.

Clones were read by immunoSEQ multiplex PCR, and TCRdb kept only the in-frame ones, dropping some. The sample holds approximately 130,000 clones; approximately 93% are singletons and the top ten take roughly 1%. The V gene's germline CDR1 is SEHNR and CDR2 FQNEAQ (reference sequence). CDR3 size: 13 residues. Trimming cost V 5 bases and J 5 bases; bases outside gene matches: 3. J is TRBJ1-5 and V is TRBV7-9; 7 bases are shared with TRBD1. The source material was peripheral blood, sampled on day 0 of AZD1222 vaccination. This clonotype originated in an adult in good health. Here the CDR3 DNA reads TGTGCCAGCAGCCAGCAGGGGGATCAGCCCCAGCATTTT. Translation gives CASSQQGDQPQHF.